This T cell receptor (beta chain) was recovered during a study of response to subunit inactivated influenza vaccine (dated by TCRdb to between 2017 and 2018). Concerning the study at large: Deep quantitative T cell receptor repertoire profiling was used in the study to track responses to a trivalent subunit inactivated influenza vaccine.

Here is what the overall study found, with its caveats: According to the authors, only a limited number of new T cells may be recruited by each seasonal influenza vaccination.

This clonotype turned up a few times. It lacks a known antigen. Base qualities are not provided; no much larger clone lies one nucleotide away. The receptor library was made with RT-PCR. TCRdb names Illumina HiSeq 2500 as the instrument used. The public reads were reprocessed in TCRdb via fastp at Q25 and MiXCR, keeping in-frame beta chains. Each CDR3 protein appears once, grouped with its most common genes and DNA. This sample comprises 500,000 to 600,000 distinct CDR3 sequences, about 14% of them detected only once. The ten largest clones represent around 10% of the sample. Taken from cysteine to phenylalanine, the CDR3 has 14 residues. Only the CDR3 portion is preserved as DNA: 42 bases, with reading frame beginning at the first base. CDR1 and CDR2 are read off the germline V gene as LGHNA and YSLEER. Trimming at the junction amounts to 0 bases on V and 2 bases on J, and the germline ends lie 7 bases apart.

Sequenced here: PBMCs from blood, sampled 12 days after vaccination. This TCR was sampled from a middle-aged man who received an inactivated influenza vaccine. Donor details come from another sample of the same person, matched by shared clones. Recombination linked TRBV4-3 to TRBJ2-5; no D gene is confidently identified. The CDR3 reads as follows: CASSQEIHQETQYF. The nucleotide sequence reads TGCGCCAGCAGCCAAGAAATCCATCAAGAGACCCAGTACTTC.